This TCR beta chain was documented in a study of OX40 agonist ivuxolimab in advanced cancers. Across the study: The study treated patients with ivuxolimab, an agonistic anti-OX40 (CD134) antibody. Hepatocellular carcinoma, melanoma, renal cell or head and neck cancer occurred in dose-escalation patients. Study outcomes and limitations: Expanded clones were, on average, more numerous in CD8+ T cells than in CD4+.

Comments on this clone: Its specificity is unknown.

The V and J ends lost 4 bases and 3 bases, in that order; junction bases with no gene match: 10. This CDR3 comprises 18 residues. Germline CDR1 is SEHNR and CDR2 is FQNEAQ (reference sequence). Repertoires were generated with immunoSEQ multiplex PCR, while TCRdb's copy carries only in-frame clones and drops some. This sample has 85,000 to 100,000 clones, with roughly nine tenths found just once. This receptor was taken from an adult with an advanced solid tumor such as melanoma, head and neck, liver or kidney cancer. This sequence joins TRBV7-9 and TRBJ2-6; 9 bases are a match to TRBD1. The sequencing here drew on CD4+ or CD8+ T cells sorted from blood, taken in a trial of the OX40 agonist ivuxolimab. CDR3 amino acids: CASSWPGQGIGGANVLTF. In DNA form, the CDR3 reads TGTGCCAGCAGCTGGCCGGGACAGGGTATTGGTGGGGCCAACGTCCTGACTTTC.